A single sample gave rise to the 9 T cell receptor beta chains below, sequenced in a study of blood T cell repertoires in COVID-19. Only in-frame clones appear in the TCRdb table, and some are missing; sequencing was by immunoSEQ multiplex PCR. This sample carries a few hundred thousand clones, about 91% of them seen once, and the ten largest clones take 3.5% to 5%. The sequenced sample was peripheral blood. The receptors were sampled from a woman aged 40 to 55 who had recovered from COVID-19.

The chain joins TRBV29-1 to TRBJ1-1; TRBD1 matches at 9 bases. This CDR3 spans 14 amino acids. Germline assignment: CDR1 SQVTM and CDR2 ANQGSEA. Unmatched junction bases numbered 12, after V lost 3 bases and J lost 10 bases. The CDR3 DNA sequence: TGCAGCGTTGATTTGATTGAGAACAGGGGGCGAGCTTTCTTT. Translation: CSVDLIENRGRAFF.

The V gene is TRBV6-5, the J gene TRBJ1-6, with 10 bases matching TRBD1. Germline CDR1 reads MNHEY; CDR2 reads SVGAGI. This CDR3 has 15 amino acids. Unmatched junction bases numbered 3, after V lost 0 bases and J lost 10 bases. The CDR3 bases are TGTGCCAGCAGTTACTCGAGGGGACAGGGGTCACCCCTCCACTTT. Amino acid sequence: CASSYSRGQGSPLHF.

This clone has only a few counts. Here the CDR3 DNA reads TGCGCCAGCAGTGCCCCAGGTTACCGAGATACGCAGTATTTT. Amino acids: CASSAPGYRDTQYF. This chain links TRBV10-1 with TRBJ2-3, with D uncertain. Germline V gives CDR1 WNHNN, CDR2 SYGVQD (reference sequence). There are 14 residues in the CDR3. The V end was cut by 4 bases, the J end by 5 bases, with 13 bases between.

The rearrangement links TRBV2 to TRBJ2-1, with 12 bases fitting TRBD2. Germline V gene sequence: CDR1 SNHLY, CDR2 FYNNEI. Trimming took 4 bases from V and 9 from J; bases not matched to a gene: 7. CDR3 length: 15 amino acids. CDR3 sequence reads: CASSGRTSGVGEQFF. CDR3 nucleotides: TGTGCCAGCAGTGGAAGGACTAGCGGGGTGGGTGAGCAGTTCTTC. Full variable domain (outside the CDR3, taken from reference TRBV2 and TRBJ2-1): EPEVTQTPSHQVTQMGQEVILRCVPISNHLYFYWYRQILGQKVEFLVSFYNNEISEKSEIFDDQFSVERPDGSNFTLKIRSTKLEDSAMYFCASSGRTSGVGEQFFGPGTRLTVL.

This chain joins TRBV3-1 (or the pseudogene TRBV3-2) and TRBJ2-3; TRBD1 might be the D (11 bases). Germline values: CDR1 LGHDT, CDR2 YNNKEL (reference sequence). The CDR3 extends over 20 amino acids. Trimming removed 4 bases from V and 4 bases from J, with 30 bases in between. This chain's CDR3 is CASSPTGTGGAGGLADTQYF. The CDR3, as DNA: TGTGCCAGCAGCCCGACCGGGACAGGGGGAGCGGGGGGGCTGGCAGATACGCAGTATTTT.

The CDR3 is CASSIVQGGNQPQHF. CDR3 sequence (DNA): TGTGCCAGTAGTATAGTCCAGGGTGGCAATCAGCCCCAGCATTTT. The chain carries TRBV19 and TRBJ1-5; TRBD1 might be the D (5 bases). CDR1 is LNHDA and CDR2 is SQIVND in the germline V gene (reference sequence). Trimming pared 1 base from V and 2 bases from J, leaving 9 bases between. The CDR3 is 15 residues long.

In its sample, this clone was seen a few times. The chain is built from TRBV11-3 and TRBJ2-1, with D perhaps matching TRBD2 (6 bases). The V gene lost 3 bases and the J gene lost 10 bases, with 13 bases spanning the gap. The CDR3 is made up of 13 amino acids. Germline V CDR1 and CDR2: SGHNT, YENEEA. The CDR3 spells CASSFGPRGEQFF. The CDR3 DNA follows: TGTGCCAGCAGCTTCGGACCTCGGGGGGAGCAGTTCTTC.

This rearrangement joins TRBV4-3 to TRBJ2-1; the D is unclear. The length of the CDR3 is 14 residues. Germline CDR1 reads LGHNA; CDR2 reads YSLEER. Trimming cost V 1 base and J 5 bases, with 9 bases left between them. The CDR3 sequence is CASSQVAIDNEQFF. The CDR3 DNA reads TGCGCCAGCAGCCAAGTAGCTATAGACAATGAGCAGTTCTTC.

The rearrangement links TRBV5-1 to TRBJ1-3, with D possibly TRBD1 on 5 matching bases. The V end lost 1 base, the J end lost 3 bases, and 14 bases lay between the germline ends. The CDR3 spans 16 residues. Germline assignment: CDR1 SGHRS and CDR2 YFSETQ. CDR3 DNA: TGCGCCAGCAGCTTGAGGCCAGGGCGCATTGGAAACACCATATATTTT. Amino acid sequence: CASSLRPGRIGNTIYF.